This T cell receptor (beta chain) was identified in a study of low-dose radiotherapy and immunotherapy resistance in tumors. Ten or more counts support this clonotype. Covering alpha and beta chains, TRAV- and TRBV-specific primers were used for the first-strand cDNA. It was with a constant-region primer and a V-primer adapter that TCRs were amplified over around 19 PCR cycles. A single record per CDR3 protein comes from TCRdb applying MiXCR to the reads. The data show nearly 60,000 distinct CDR3 sequences, roughly 23% seen once. V shed 5 bases, J shed 9 bases, and the junction held 10 bases outside the gene matches. The CDR3 sequence is 15 residues long. The time point: after trial treatment. Indicated treatment: LDRT plus nivolumab, ipilimumab, low-dose cyclophosphamide and aspirin (RACIN trial). Along with nivolumab and ipilimumab, donors received aspirin, low-dose cyclophosphamide and low-dose radiotherapy.

The starting material was PBMCs, obtained after low-dose radiotherapy plus immunotherapy. This TCR was recovered from a male donor with prostate cancer. The chain combines TRBV12-3 or TRBV12-4 with TRBJ2-1; TRBD1 agrees at 10 bases. The CDR3 sequence is CASSRPGQGLGEQFF. In DNA form, the CDR3 reads TGTGCCAGCAGTCGTCCGGGACAGGGGCTGGGTGAGCAGTTCTTC.